These 27 T cell receptor beta chains originate from one sample sequenced in a study of CD8 T cells in Susac syndrome. An amount of RNA that ranged from 0.5 to 1 ug was reverse transcribed with random hexamers. In TCRdb, the immunoSEQ multiplex PCR reads were re-called with MiXCR into one record per CDR3 protein. The table includes approximately 190,000 distinct CDR3 sequences, nearly 97% detected once. The sequenced material came from CD4+ T cells from PBMCs. The receptor source for this set is a human donor with Susac syndrome.

The rearrangement uses TRBV20-1 and TRBJ1-4; D is uncertain. CDR1 is DFQATT and CDR2 is SNEGSKA in the germline V gene (reference sequence). The CDR3 length is 14 residues. V was clipped by 1 base and J by 4 bases, with 10 bases between them. In DNA form, the CDR3 reads TGCAGTGCTAGAGCCTACGGATATAATGAAAAACTGTTTTTT. It yields the protein CSARAYGYNEKLFF.

The chain employs TRBV9 and TRBJ2-7; TRBD1 matches 9 bases. V gave up 4 bases and J gave up 5 bases; unmatched junction bases: 7. Germline-derived CDR1 and CDR2 are SGDLS and YYNGEE. The CDR3 extends over 14 amino acids. The CDR3 spells CASSPRDRVHEQYF. CDR3 DNA: TGTGCCAGCAGCCCGCGGGACAGGGTGCACGAGCAGTACTTC.

The CDR3 DNA follows: TGCAGTGCTATGTCCCCAGGGGGTCGCACAATTAGGTCTGGGGCCAACGTCCTGACTTTC. This codes for CSAMSPGGRTIRSGANVLTF. The rearrangement joins TRBV20-1 to TRBJ2-6; TRBD1 matches 7 bases. The V segment lost 4 bases and the J segment 1 base; nucleotides outside the gene matches: 19. The CDR3 has 20 amino acids. The V gene's germline CDR1 is DFQATT and CDR2 SNEGSKA (reference sequence).

This clonotype was detected only a few times. This rearrangement joins TRBV6-2 or TRBV6-3 to TRBJ2-5, with D hard to call. Trimming pared 5 bases from V and 5 bases from J, leaving 6 bases between. CDR3 length: 11 amino acids. Germline CDR1 is MNHEY and CDR2 is SVGEGT. The chain's CDR3 is CASSQAETQYF. CDR3 nucleotide sequence: TGTGCCAGCAGTCAGGCGGAGACCCAGTACTTC.

The chain joins TRBV25-1 to TRBJ1-1; 7 bases agree with TRBD1. This CDR3 comprises 15 residues. V was pared by 4 bases and J by 4 bases, with 9 bases of the junction left unmatched. Per germline, CDR1 MGHDK and CDR2 SYGVNS. The CDR3 DNA reads as TGTGCCAGCAGTGGGGTCACAGGGGCACGCACTGAAGCTTTCTTT. Protein: CASSGVTGARTEAFF. Using reference TRBV25-1 and TRBJ1-1 for the parts outside the CDR3, the full variable domain is EADIYQTPRYLVIGTGKKITLECSQTMGHDKMYWYQQDPGMELHLIHYSYGVNSTEKGDLSSESTVSRIRTEHFPLTLESARPSHTSQYLCASSGVTGARTEAFFGQGTRLTVV.

The V and J genes are TRBV5-4 and TRBJ1-2, with 7 bases fitting TRBD1. The J segment lost 4 bases and the V segment lost 3 bases, leaving 15 bases of the junction unmatched. This CDR3 region has 17 residues. Germline values: CDR1 SGHNT, CDR2 YYREEE (reference sequence). CDR3 sequence: CASSSGGQALALYGYTF. Written as DNA, the CDR3 is TGTGCCAGCAGCTCTGGAGGACAGGCGCTCGCTCTCTATGGCTACACCTTC.

The chain carries TRBV7-9 and TRBJ2-7; 10 bases map to TRBD2. CDR3 size: 16 residues. With V trimmed by 5 bases and J by 2 bases, 9 bases remained unmatched. CDR1 is SEHNR and CDR2 is FQNEAQ in the germline V gene (reference sequence). The CDR3 sequence: CASSHTGLATTYEQYF. The CDR3 nucleotides are TGTGCCAGCAGCCATACGGGACTAGCGACTACCTACGAGCAGTACTTC.

The chain links TRBV20-1 to TRBJ2-3; 8 bases match TRBD2. J was trimmed by 4 bases and V by 6 bases; bases with no gene match: 6. Germline V gene lookup returns CDR1 DFQATT and CDR2 SNEGSKA (reference sequence). This CDR3 spans 13 amino acids. CDR3 residues: CSAEGRGADTQYF. Here the CDR3 DNA reads TGCAGTGCCGAGGGGCGGGGGGCAGATACGCAGTATTTT.

The V call is TRBV7-3, the J call TRBJ1-1, with 9 bases fitting TRBD1. The CDR3 sequence is 14 residues long. With V trimmed by 5 bases and J by 3 bases, 4 bases remained unmatched. CDR1 and CDR2 (germline): SGHTA, FQGTGA. CDR3 loop: CASSPQGAYTEAFF. Here the CDR3 DNA reads TGTGCCAGCAGCCCACAGGGGGCTTACACTGAAGCTTTCTTT.

The chain carries TRBV6-1 and TRBJ2-7; D is perhaps TRBD2 (6 bases). Germline loops: CDR1 MNHNS, CDR2 SASEGT. V was shortened by 10 bases and J by 3 bases, with 16 bases between the two germline ends. This CDR3 has 13 residues. CDR3 sequence reads: CATIRTGLYEQYF. The DNA for the CDR3 is TGTGCCACGATAAGGACGGGACTCTACGAGCAGTACTTC.

This chain connects TRBV20-1 to TRBJ2-2; TRBD2 agrees at 10 bases. V lost 3 bases to trimming and J lost 4 bases; unmatched junction nucleotides: 14. Germline V gene lookup returns CDR1 DFQATT and CDR2 SNEGSKA (reference sequence). The CDR3 is 18 amino acids. In DNA, the CDR3 is TGCAGTGCTAGCCCTAGCGGGGGCCACCCTCGTGGCACCGGGGAGCTGTTTTTT. Amino acids: CSASPSGGHPRGTGELFF.

J is TRBJ1-4 and V is TRBV30; unclear D gene. The CDR3 extends over 15 amino acids. From germline, CDR1 is GTSNPN and CDR2 SVGIG (reference sequence). Trimming cost V 0 bases and J 4 bases, with 12 bases left between them. The CDR3 DNA sequence: TGTGCCTGGAGTGTACTTAAGACTTTTAATGAAAAACTGTTTTTT. Translating gives CAWSVLKTFNEKLFF. Drawing the rest from reference TRBV30 and TRBJ1-4, the complete variable domain is SQTIHQWPATLVQPVGSPLSLECTVEGTSNPNLYWYRQAAGRGLQLLFYSVGIGQISSEVPQNLSASRPQDRQFILSSKKLLLSDSGFYLCAWSVLKTFNEKLFFGSGTQLSVL.

The CDR3 DNA reads as TGTGCCAGCAGGGCCGGGACTAGAAACACCGGGGAGCTGTTTTTT. Protein sequence: CASRAGTRNTGELFF. This chain joins TRBV12-3 or TRBV12-4 and TRBJ2-2, with 8 bases aligning to TRBD2. There are 15 residues in the CDR3. V dropped 6 bases and J dropped 2; count of bases not matched to a gene: 5.

The rearrangement links TRBV7-9 to TRBJ1-6; D call uncertain. CDR1 is SEHNR and CDR2 is FQNEAQ in the germline V gene (reference sequence). This CDR3 is built from 14 residues. This chain's CDR3 is CATSLSSYNSPLHF. The DNA for the CDR3 is TGTGCGACCAGTCTAAGCTCCTATAATTCACCCCTCCACTTT. Using reference TRBV7-9 and TRBJ1-6 for the parts outside the CDR3, the full variable domain is DTGVSQNPRHKITKRGQNVTFRCDPISEHNRLYWYRQTLGQGPEFLTYFQNEAQLEKSRLLSDRFSAERPKGSFSTLEIQRTEQGDSAMYLCATSLSSYNSPLHFGNGTRLTVT.

The V call is TRBV11-2, the J call TRBJ2-7; tentatively, D is TRBD2 (6 bases). Germline CDR1 is SGHAT and CDR2 is FQNNGV. The CDR3 runs 18 residues. V was shortened by 0 bases and J by 4 bases, with 22 bases between the two germline ends. CDR3 residues: CASSLDLRWGGRGYEQYF. The CDR3 bases are TGTGCCAGCAGCTTAGACCTCCGGTGGGGAGGTCGGGGGTACGAGCAGTACTTC. Drawing the rest from reference TRBV11-2 and TRBJ2-7, the complete variable domain is EAGVAQSPRYKIIEKRQSVAFWCNPISGHATLYWYQQILGQGPKLLIQFQNNGVVDDSQLPKDRFSAERLKGVDSTLKIQPAKLEDSAVYLCASSLDLRWGGRGYEQYFGPGTRLTVT.

The chain has TRBV9 and TRBJ2-5; TRBD1 is a possible D gene (6 bases). There are 14 residues in the CDR3. CDR1 is SGDLS, CDR2 YYNGEE, per germline. Deletions cut 2 bases from V and 0 bases from J, with 8 bases between. The CDR3 loop is CASSVRQDQETQYF. CDR3 nucleotide sequence: TGTGCCAGCAGCGTGCGACAGGACCAAGAGACCCAGTACTTC.

The chain uses TRBV20-1 and TRBJ2-3; 13 bases match TRBD2. Per germline, CDR1 DFQATT and CDR2 SNEGSKA (reference sequence). Trimming removed 3 bases from V and 2 bases from J; junction bases left unmatched: 5. The CDR3 is 16 residues long. CDR3 DNA sequence: TGCAGTGCTAGTGGGGGGACTAGCGGGGACACAGATACGCAGTATTTT. It is translated as CSASGGTSGDTDTQYF.

This sequence joins TRBV27 and TRBJ1-6; 7 bases line up with TRBD1. Germline CDR1 reads MNHEY; CDR2 reads SMNVEV (reference sequence). V trimming: 9 bases; J trimming: 5 bases; junction bases outside the gene matches: 10. The CDR3 totals 15 residues. The CDR3 coding sequence is TGTGCCAGTCAGAAACGGGACAGTAATAATTCACCCCTCCACTTT. Encoded protein: CASQKRDSNNSPLHF.

V gene TRBV5-6 combines with J gene TRBJ2-4; TRBD2 aligns across 7 bases. Germline CDR1 and CDR2: SGHDT and YYEEEE. V was pared by 0 bases and J by 1 base, with 4 bases of the junction left unmatched. The CDR3 consists of 16 residues. The CDR3 region is CASSLELGGAKNIQYF. In DNA, the CDR3 is TGTGCCAGCAGCTTGGAACTGGGGGGGGCCAAAAACATTCAGTACTTC.

The chain joins TRBV24-1 to TRBJ2-3, with D possibly being TRBD2 (6 bases). This CDR3 region has 16 residues. Trimming cost V 8 bases and J 5 bases, with 22 bases left between them. In germline, CDR1 is KGHDR, CDR2 SFDVKD. The CDR3 loop is CATTWAGPLTRDTQYF. CDR3 DNA: TGTGCCACCACCTGGGCCGGGCCCCTGACTAGAGATACGCAGTATTTT.

The chain carries TRBV20-1 and TRBJ2-5, with 7 bases matching TRBD2. Germline CDR1 reads DFQATT; CDR2 reads SNEGSKA (reference sequence). With V trimmed by 4 bases and J by 1 base, 6 bases remained unmatched. The CDR3 sequence is 14 residues long. CDR3 sequence: CSAKASGRQETQYF. For the CDR3, the DNA is TGCAGTGCTAAGGCTAGCGGCCGCCAAGAGACCCAGTACTTC.

The chain couples TRBV30 to TRBJ1-4; a possible D gene is TRBD1 (6 bases). V shed 6 bases and J shed 2 bases, with 16 bases lying between them. The CDR3 length is 15 residues. Per germline, CDR1 GTSNPN and CDR2 SVGIG (reference sequence). In DNA, the CDR3 is TGTGCCTGCGGGTTGGACAGCCCGACTAATGAAAAACTGTTTTTT. This translates into CACGLDSPTNEKLFF. Using reference TRBV30 and TRBJ1-4 for the parts outside the CDR3, the full variable domain is SQTIHQWPATLVQPVGSPLSLECTVEGTSNPNLYWYRQAAGRGLQLLFYSVGIGQISSEVPQNLSASRPQDRQFILSSKKLLLSDSGFYLCACGLDSPTNEKLFFGSGTQLSVL.

J is TRBJ2-2 and V is TRBV12-3 or TRBV12-4; D might be TRBD2 (6 bases). The CDR3 sequence is 14 residues long. V shed 4 bases and J shed 3 bases, with 9 bases lying between them. In DNA form, the CDR3 reads TGTGCCAGCAGTTCGGGACTCTACACCGGGGAGCTGTTTTTT. Translated: CASSSGLYTGELFF.

The CDR3 region is CASSPRTGIAYEQYF. CDR3 in DNA: TGTGCCAGCAGCCCAAGGACAGGGATAGCCTACGAGCAGTACTTC. This chain links TRBV7-9 with TRBJ2-7, with 8 nucleotides matching TRBD1. V lost 5 bases and J lost 2; bases outside the gene matches: 8. The CDR3 runs to 15 residues. CDR1 and CDR2 from the germline V gene are SEHNR and FQNEAQ (reference sequence).

The sample holds one count of this clonotype. The chain recombines TRBV19 with TRBJ1-5, with a possible D match to TRBD1 (6 bases). The germline V gene has CDR1 LNHDA and CDR2 SQIVND (reference sequence). The CDR3 runs 16 residues. V was shortened by 7 bases and J by 7 bases, with 23 bases between the two germline ends. CDR3 loop: CASNPLQGSAGQPQHF. The CDR3 region has the DNA TGTGCCAGTAACCCTCTTCAGGGGTCGGCGGGGCAGCCCCAGCATTTT. The full variable domain, completed using reference TRBV19 and TRBJ1-5, is DGGITQSPKYLFRKEGQNVTLSCEQNLNHDAMYWYRQDPGQGLRLIYYSQIVNDFQKGDIAEGYSVSREKKESFPLTVTSAQKNPTAFYLCASNPLQGSAGQPQHFGDGTRLSIL.

This clonotype was recorded once. The rearrangement links TRBV3-1 to TRBJ2-1; tentatively, D is TRBD1 (6 bases). Germline CDR1 reads LGHDT; CDR2 reads YNNKEL (reference sequence). This CDR3 contains 14 residues. Trimming stripped 2 bases from V and 8 bases from J, with 13 bases between. CDR3 sequence: CASSQNWGRDEQFF. The DNA of the CDR3 is TGTGCCAGCAGCCAAAATTGGGGGCGAGATGAGCAGTTCTTC.

The count of this clonotype is one. The chain combines TRBV4-1 with TRBJ2-5, with D possibly being TRBD2 (5 bases). This CDR3 comprises 14 residues. Germline CDR1 MGHRA, CDR2 YSYEKL. V gave up 5 bases and J gave up 1 base, with 11 bases separating them. CDR3 DNA: TGCGCCAGCAGCAGGGCGGGCCTCCAAGAGACCCAGTACTTC. Translating gives CASSRAGLQETQYF.